The sequence of this T cell receptor (beta chain) was determined in a study of cytomegalovirus exposure and HLA in healthy donors. With 8 bases clipped from V and 2 bases from J, the junction kept 7 bases outside the gene matches. The CDR3 has 14 amino acids. Germline V gene data show CDR1 as SGHRS and CDR2 as YFSETQ. In regard to this clone: The antigen remains undetermined.

The PCR contained 60 Vbeta and 13 Jbeta primers. Per the authors' pipeline: Later work found about 80 million unique TCR beta chains, with about 10 million shared. Assay used: immunoSEQ multiplex PCR; TCRdb lists only in-frame clones, some missing. The DNA was the basis for D and trimming; V, J and clone size are from that table. The sample carries approximately 160,000 clones, approximately 79% recorded once. The study's findings and limits: Follow-up analysis seemed to connect common viral pathogens with several of the most significant clusters identified. Most of the TCR beta V segments (in an earlier analysis) were productive either about 87% or about 30% of the time. Rarity marked most TCR sequences, yet some public TCRs occurred in many donors.

V is TRBV5-1 and J is TRBJ2-7; TRBD1 aligns across 10 bases. This sequence originates from a human donor in good health. The sequenced sample was PBMCs. This chain's CDR3 is CASRDRGAAYEQYF. The CDR3 DNA follows: TGCGCCAGTAGGGACAGGGGAGCTGCCTACGAGCAGTACTTC.